A single T cell receptor (beta chain) is shown here with its context. Its target is unknown. UMIs accompanied the 5'RACE template switching by which TCR beta cDNA was made. Using the 5' RACE reads, TCRdb records one entry per CDR3 protein without DNA. The ten top clones account for around a tenth, within a sample of 300,000 to 500,000 distinct CDR3 sequences. There are 13 residues in the CDR3. Germline V lookup: CDR1 SQVTM, CDR2 ANQGSEA. The data derive from a study of T cells expressing NK-cell markers. Study details: CD3+CD56+NKG2C+, CD3+CD56+NKG2C- and CD3+CD56-NKG2C+ T cells, once sorted, supplied the TCR beta repertoires. In the group of eight sequenced donors, seven were HCMV-seropositive and one was seronegative.

Study findings and constraints: CD8+ T cells in more than five donors included dominant NKG2C+ clonotypes at roughly 1.0-8%.

The clonotype was recovered from a woman in her fifties or sixties in good health. The chain carries TRBV29-1 and TRBJ2-5. The sample comprised blood T cells: a sorted CD56 or NKG2C T cell subset, CD4+ or CD8+ T cells, or bulk PBMC T cells (not recorded which). CDR3 protein: CSVGTSFKETQYF.